A selection of T cell receptor beta chains follows, all from one sample in a study of Ad26.COV2.S vaccination and SARS-CoV-2 variants. The data were produced by immunoSEQ multiplex PCR, yet TCRdb's version contains in-frame clones alone and is incomplete. The sample holds roughly 320,000 clones; roughly 80% are singletons and the top ten take 2.1%. The sequences come from peripheral blood, collected in a trial of Ad26.COV2.S vaccine versus placebo. These receptors all stem from a person between 18 and 59 years old who received the Ad26.COV2.S COVID-19 vaccine or a placebo. Both conserved end residues are part of each CDR3. The D gene is left open where the match is weak. Rows may omit the clone size; those that give it use once, few, many or a size class.

>-|TRBJ1-1|TRBV6-5|-
TGTGCCAGCAGTTACTGGGGGAAGAACACTGAAGCTTTCTTT
CASSYWGKNTEAFF
>-|TRBJ2-7|TRBV5-1|-
TGCGCCAGCAGCAGAGGGGAGGTTAGGGAGCAGTACTTC
CASSRGEVREQYF
>-|TRBJ2-7|TRBV10-3|-
TGTGCCATCAGGGGCTTTGGTCTGGACGGAGTCTACGAGCAGTACTTC
CAIRGFGLDGVYEQYF
>-|TRBJ1-1|TRBV3-1/TRBV3-2|-
TGTGCCAGCAGCCAAGGGGTGGGGAACACTGAAGCTTTCTTT
CASSQGVGNTEAFF
>-|TRBJ2-1|TRBV5-4|TRBD2
TGTGCCAGCAGCTCCCAGAGTAGCGGGGGGTACAATGAGCAGTTCTTC
CASSSQSSGGYNEQFF
>-|TRBJ2-5|TRBV28|TRBD2
TGTGCCAGCAGTCGGACTAGCGGGGAAGAGACCCAGTACTTC
CASSRTSGEETQYF
>-|TRBJ2-3|TRBV6-1|TRBD2
TGTGCCAGCAGTAAAGCACGCCTAGCGGGGGGCACAGATACGCAGTATTTT
CASSKARLAGGTDTQYF
>few|TRBJ2-3|TRBV11-2|-
TGTGCCAGCAGCTTAGGAGATACGCAGTATTTT
CASSLGDTQYF
>-|TRBJ2-1|TRBV27|TRBD2
TGTGCCAGCAGTTCGATTACCGGGACTAGTAGGAATGAGCAGTTCTTC
CASSSITGTSRNEQFF
>-|TRBJ2-1|TRBV13|TRBD2
TGTGCCAGCAGCTTAGAGCGGGGGGGTACTAACAATGAGCAGTTCTTC
CASSLERGGTNNEQFF
>-|TRBJ2-1|TRBV7-3|-
TGTGCCAGCAGCGTCACAGGGTCTGGTCAGCAGTTCTTC
CASSVTGSGQQFF
>once|TRBJ1-5|TRBV19|-
TGTGCCAGTAGTTTCGGAAGCAATCAGCCCCAGCATTTT
CASSFGSNQPQHF
>few|TRBJ1-2|TRBV11-3|-
TGTGCCAGCAGCCCCGGGGGGGGAGGCGGCGGCTACACCTTC
CASSPGGGGGGYTF
>-|TRBJ1-3|TRBV5-5|-
TGTGCCAGCAGCTTGTCACACTCTGGAAACACCATATATTTT
CASSLSHSGNTIYF
>-|TRBJ1-1|TRBV6-5|-
TGTGCCAGCAGGGATACTTTGAACACTGAAGCTTTCTTT
CASRDTLNTEAFF
>-|TRBJ1-4|TRBV18|-
TGTGCCAGCTCACCCCGATATTTGGTAGGGGAAAAACTGTTTTTT
CASSPRYLVGEKLFF
>many|TRBJ1-6|TRBV3-1/TRBV3-2|TRBD1
TGTGCCAGCAGCTCAGGGGTGCAGGGGGCTTCACCCCTCCACTTT
CASSSGVQGASPLHF
>once|TRBJ2-3|TRBV5-4|-
TGTGCCAGCAGCTTGGGAGGTCTTCGCACAGATACGCAGTATTTT
CASSLGGLRTDTQYF
>-|TRBJ1-1|TRBV7-2|TRBD1
TGTGCCAGCATAACCGGACAGGGAGGGACTGAAGCTTTCTTT
CASITGQGGTEAFF
>-|TRBJ2-2|TRBV19|-
TGTGCCAGTAGTGTCCCCAGCGGGGAGCTGTTTTTT
CASSVPSGELFF
>-|TRBJ1-3|TRBV25-1|-
TGTGCCAGCATGTGGGATTCTGGAAACACCATATATTTT
CASMWDSGNTIYF
>-|TRBJ2-1|TRBV18|TRBD1
TGTGCCAGCTCACCAAGGCAGGGGGCGCAGGGTGAGCAGTTCTTC
CASSPRQGAQGEQFF
>once|TRBJ1-2|TRBV6-5|-
TGTGCCAGCAGCCCAGGCCTCCACTATGGCTACACCTTC
CASSPGLHYGYTF
>-|TRBJ2-7|TRBV5-1|-
TGCGCCAGCAAGTCCAACTCCTACGAGCAGTACTTC
CASKSNSYEQYF
>-|TRBJ1-4|TRBV5-1|TRBD1
TGCGCCAGCAGCTTGCACCCCGGGACAGGGGCCTCTAATGAAAAACTGTTTTTT
CASSLHPGTGASNEKLFF
>once|TRBJ1-3|TRBV7-9|-
TGTGCCAGCAGCTACCGGGGGATGTTGGGAAACACCATATATTTT
CASSYRGMLGNTIYF
>few|TRBJ2-5|TRBV7-2|-
TGTGCCAGCAGCTTGGAATTAGCGGTGGAGACCCAGTACTTC
CASSLELAVETQYF
>-|TRBJ1-5|TRBV5-1|-
TGCGCCAGCAGCTTGAGGCCAGGGGTCAATCAGCCCCAGCATTTT
CASSLRPGVNQPQHF
>-|TRBJ2-5|TRBV24-1|TRBD2
TGTGCCACCAGTGATTTGGGACTAGCGGGGGGGCCAGAGACCCAGTACTTC
CATSDLGLAGGPETQYF
>-|TRBJ2-5|TRBV7-2|-
TGTGCCAGCAGCTTAGATCCGGGGGCAGAGACCCAGTACTTC
CASSLDPGAETQYF
>-|TRBJ1-5|TRBV27|-
TGTGCCAGCAGTACGAGTGATCAGCCCCAGCATTTT
CASSTSDQPQHF
>-|TRBJ1-1|TRBV28|-
TGTGCCAGCAGTTTCTGGGGACGGACGAACGCTGAAGCTTTCTTT
CASSFWGRTNAEAFF
>-|TRBJ2-5|TRBV28|TRBD1
TGTGCCAGCAGCCGGGACAGACCCCAAGAGACCCAGTACTTC
CASSRDRPQETQYF
>-|TRBJ1-2|TRBV11-2|TRBD1
TGTGCCAGCAGCTCGGACAGGGTATCGGCGGGCTACACCTTC
CASSSDRVSAGYTF
>-|TRBJ1-4|TRBV4-2|TRBD1
TGTGCCAGCAGTTACAGAATGGACAGGGGGGGTTTCGATGAAAAACTGTTTTTT
CASSYRMDRGGFDEKLFF
>-|TRBJ2-7|TRBV19|-
TGTGCCAGTAGTGAGGGGACCTACGAGCAGTACTTC
CASSEGTYEQYF
>-|TRBJ1-5|TRBV12-5|-
TGTGCTAGTGGTTTGGTACGGGTAGAGCCCCAGCATTTT
CASGLVRVEPQHF
>-|TRBJ2-1|TRBV19|-
TGTGCCAGTAGTATCGGCGTAGAGCAGTTCTTC
CASSIGVEQFF
>-|TRBJ1-4|TRBV18|-
TGTGCCAGCTCGCCCCTAGGGACATCTGAAAAACTGTTTTTT
CASSPLGTSEKLFF